This entry describes one T cell receptor (beta chain). Its antigen is undetermined. The data belong to a study of OX40 agonist ivuxolimab in advanced cancers. Study background: Ivuxolimab is a fully human IgG2 antibody that activates OX40 (CD134). Patients were dosed intravenously with ivuxolimab at 0.01 to 10 mg/kg every 2 weeks. Overall study findings and caveats: Normalized T-cell clonal expansion was also low in a subset of nonresponders.

The CDR3 totals 14 residues. Trimming at V came to 5 bases and at J to 10 bases, leaving 7 bases not matched to a gene. Per germline, CDR1 SGHAT and CDR2 FQNNGV. Baseline, cycle 4 day 1, and cycle 7 day 1 were the blood sampling points. The data were produced by immunoSEQ multiplex PCR, yet TCRdb's version contains in-frame clones alone and is incomplete. The table lists 75,000 to 95,000 clones, approximately 90% of them singletons. The chain joins TRBV11-2 to TRBJ2-3, with 12 positions matching TRBD2. The receptor comes from an adult with an advanced solid tumor such as melanoma, head and neck, liver or kidney cancer. The material was CD4+ or CD8+ T cells sorted from blood, obtained in a trial of the OX40 agonist ivuxolimab. The DNA of the CDR3 is TGTGCCAGCAGCCCTCTAGCGGGAGGGCCGGCGCAGTATTTT. Its protein product is CASSPLAGGPAQYF.